The present T cell receptor beta chain was sequenced within a study of blood T cell repertoires in COVID-19. V lost 2 bases to trimming and J lost 2 bases; unmatched junction nucleotides: 5. Germline CDR1 and CDR2: SGHNT and YYREEE (reference sequence). CDR3 length equals 15 residues. With respect to this clone: The sample carries other DNA sequences with the same CDR3.

Repertoires were generated with immunoSEQ multiplex PCR, while TCRdb's copy carries only in-frame clones and drops some. The table includes fewer than 150,000 clones, around three quarters detected once. The chain employs TRBV5-4 and TRBJ2-5; 8 bases are shared with TRBD1. Source material: peripheral blood. The receptor was derived from a human donor in a cohort sampled during active COVID-19. The CDR3 DNA sequence: TGTGCCAGCAGCTTAGGACAGGGCCCGCAAGAGACCCAGTACTTC. Its protein is CASSLGQGPQETQYF.